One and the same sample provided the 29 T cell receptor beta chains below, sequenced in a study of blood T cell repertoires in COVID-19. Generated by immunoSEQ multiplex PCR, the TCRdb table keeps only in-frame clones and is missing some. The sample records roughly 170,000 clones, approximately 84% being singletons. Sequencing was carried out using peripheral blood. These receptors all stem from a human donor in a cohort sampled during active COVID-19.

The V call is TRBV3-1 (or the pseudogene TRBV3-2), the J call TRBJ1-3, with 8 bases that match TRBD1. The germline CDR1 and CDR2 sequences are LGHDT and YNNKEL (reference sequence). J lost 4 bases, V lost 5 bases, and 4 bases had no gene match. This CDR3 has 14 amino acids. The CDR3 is CASSTTGAGNTIYF. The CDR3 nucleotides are TGTGCCAGCAGCACGACAGGGGCCGGAAACACCATATATTTT.

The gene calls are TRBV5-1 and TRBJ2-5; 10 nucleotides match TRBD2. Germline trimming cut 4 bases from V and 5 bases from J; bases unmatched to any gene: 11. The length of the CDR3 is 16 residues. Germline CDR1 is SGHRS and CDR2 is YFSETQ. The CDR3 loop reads CASSPDSGLAAETQYF. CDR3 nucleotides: TGCGCCAGCAGCCCAGATTCCGGACTAGCGGCGGAGACCCAGTACTTC.

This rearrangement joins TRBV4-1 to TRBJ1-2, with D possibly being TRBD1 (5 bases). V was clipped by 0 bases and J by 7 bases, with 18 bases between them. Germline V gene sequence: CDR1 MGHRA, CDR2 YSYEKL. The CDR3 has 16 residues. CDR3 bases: TGCGCCAGCAGCCAAGATGGGGCGGCTAGGGTGGGTGGCTACACCTTC. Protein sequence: CASSQDGAARVGGYTF.

CDR3 bases: TGTGCCAGCAGCCAAGGGGGAGGGCCCGGAGGGGCTTTCTTT. It yields the protein CASSQGGGPGGAFF. The chain carries TRBV4-2 and TRBJ1-1; D remains ambiguous. This CDR3 is 14 amino acids long. The V and J ends lost 1 base and 11 bases respectively, with 17 bases between them. Germline assignment: CDR1 LGHNA and CDR2 YNFKEQ.

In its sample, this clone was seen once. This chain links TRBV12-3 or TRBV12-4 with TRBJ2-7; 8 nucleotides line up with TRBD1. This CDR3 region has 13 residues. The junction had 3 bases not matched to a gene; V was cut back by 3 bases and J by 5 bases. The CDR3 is CASSFKTGDEQYF. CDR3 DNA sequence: TGTGCCAGCAGTTTTAAGACAGGGGACGAGCAGTACTTC.

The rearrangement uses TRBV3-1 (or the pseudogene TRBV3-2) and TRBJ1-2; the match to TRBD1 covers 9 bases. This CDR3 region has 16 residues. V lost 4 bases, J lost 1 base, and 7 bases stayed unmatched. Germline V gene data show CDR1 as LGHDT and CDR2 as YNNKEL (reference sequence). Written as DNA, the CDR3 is TGTGCCAGCAGCCGCCGGGACAGGGCGCTTAACTATGGCTACACCTTC. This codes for CASSRRDRALNYGYTF.

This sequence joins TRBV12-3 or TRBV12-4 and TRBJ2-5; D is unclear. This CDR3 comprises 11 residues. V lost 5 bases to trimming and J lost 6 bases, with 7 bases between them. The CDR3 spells CASSQAQTQYF. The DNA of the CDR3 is TGTGCCAGCAGTCAGGCGCAGACCCAGTACTTC.

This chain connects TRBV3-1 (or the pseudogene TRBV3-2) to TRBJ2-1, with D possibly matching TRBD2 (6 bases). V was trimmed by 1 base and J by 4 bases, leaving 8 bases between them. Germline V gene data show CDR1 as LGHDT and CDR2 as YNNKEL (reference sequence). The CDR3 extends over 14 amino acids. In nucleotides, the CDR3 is TGTGCCAGCAGCCAAGGTGCGGGGTACAATGAGCAGTTCTTC. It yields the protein CASSQGAGYNEQFF.

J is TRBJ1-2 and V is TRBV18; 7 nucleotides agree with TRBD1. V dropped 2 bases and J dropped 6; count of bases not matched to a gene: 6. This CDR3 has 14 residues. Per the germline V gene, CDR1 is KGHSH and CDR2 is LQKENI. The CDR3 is CASSPDREGNGYTF. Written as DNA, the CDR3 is TGTGCCAGCTCACCAGACAGGGAAGGTAATGGCTACACCTTC.

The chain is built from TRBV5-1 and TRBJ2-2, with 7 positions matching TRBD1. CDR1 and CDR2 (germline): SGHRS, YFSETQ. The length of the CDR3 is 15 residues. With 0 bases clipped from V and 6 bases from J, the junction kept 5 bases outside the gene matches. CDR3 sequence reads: CASSLEGAAAGELFF. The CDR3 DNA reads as TGCGCCAGCAGCTTGGAGGGGGCCGCTGCCGGGGAGCTGTTTTTT. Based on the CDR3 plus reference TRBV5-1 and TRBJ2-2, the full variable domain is KAGVTQTPRYLIKTRGQQVTLSCSPISGHRSVSWYQQTPGQGLQFLFEYFSETQRNKGNFPGRFSGRQFSNSRSEMNVSTLELGDSALYLCASSLEGAAAGELFFGEGSRLTVL.

The CDR3, as DNA: TGTGCCAGCAGCCTCGACAGGGGAAATGAGCAGTTCTTC. This codes for CASSLDRGNEQFF. The gene calls are TRBV5-4 and TRBJ2-1, with TRBD1 matching over 8 bases. After removal of 4 bases from V and 7 bases from J, the junction contained 4 bases not matched to a gene. CDR3 length: 13 residues. Germline CDR1 and CDR2: SGHNT and YYREEE (reference sequence).

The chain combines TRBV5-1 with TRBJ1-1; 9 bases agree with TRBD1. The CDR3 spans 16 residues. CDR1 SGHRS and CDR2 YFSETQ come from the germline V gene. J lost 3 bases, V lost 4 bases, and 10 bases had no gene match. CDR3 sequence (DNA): TGCGCCAGCAGCGTAGGTCCCCGGGACAGGGACACTGAAGCTTTCTTT. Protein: CASSVGPRDRDTEAFF.

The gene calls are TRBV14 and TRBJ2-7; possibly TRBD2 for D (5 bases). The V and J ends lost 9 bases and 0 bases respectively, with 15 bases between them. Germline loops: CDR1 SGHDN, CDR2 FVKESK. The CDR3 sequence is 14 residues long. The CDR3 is CASERDPSSYEQYF. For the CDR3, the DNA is TGTGCCAGTGAGAGGGATCCCAGCTCCTACGAGCAGTACTTC.

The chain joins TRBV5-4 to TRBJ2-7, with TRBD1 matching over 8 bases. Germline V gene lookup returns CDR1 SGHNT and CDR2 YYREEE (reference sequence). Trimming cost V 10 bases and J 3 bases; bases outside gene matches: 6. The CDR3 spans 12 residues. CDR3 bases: TGTGCCGGTTCGGACAGGGACTACGAGCAGTACTTC. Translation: CAGSDRDYEQYF.

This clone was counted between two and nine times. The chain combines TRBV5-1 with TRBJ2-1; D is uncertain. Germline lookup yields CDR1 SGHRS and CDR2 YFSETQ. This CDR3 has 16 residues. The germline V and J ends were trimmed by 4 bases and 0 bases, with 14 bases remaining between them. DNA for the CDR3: TGCGCCAGCAGCCACACATCTTCCTCCTCCTACAATGAGCAGTTCTTC. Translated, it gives CASSHTSSSSYNEQFF. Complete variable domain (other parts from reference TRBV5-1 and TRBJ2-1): KAGVTQTPRYLIKTRGQQVTLSCSPISGHRSVSWYQQTPGQGLQFLFEYFSETQRNKGNFPGRFSGRQFSNSRSEMNVSTLELGDSALYLCASSHTSSSSYNEQFFGPGTRLTVL.

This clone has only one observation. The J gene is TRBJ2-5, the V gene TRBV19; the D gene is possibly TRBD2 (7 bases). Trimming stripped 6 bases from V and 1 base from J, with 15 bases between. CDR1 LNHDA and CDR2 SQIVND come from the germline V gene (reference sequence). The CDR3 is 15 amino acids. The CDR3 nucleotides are TGTGCCAGTAGCTCGGGCGGGGGCTCCCAAGAGACCCAGTACTTC. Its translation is CASSSGGGSQETQYF.

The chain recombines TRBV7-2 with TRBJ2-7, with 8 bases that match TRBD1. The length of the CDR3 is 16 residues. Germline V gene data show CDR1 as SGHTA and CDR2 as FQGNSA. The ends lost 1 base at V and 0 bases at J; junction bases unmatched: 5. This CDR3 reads CASSLGQGFSSYEQYF. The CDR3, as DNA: TGTGCCAGCAGCTTAGGACAGGGGTTCAGCTCCTACGAGCAGTACTTC.

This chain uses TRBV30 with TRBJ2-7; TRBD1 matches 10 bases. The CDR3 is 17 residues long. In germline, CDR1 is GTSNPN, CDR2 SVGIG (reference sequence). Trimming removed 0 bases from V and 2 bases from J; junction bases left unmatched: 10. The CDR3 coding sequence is TGTGCCTGGAGTGTAAGGTGGGGACAGGGGAACCCCTACGAGCAGTACTTC. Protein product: CAWSVRWGQGNPYEQYF.

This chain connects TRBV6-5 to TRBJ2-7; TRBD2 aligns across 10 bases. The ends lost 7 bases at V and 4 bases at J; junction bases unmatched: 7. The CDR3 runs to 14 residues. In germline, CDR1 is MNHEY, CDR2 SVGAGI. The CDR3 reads CASTRSGGGYEQYF. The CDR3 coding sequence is TGTGCCAGCACGCGAAGCGGGGGGGGGTACGAGCAGTACTTC.

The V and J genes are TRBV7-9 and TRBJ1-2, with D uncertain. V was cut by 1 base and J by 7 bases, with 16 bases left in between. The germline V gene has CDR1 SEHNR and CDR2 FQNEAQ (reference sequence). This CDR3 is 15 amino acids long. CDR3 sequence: CASSLVTGLEGGYTF. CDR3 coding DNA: TGTGCCAGCAGCTTAGTGACCGGGCTTGAGGGTGGCTACACCTTC.

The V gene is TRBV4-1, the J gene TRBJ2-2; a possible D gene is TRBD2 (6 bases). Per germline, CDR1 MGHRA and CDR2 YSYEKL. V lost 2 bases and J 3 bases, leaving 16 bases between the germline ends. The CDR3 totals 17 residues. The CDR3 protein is CASSQPSWREDTGELFF. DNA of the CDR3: TGCGCCAGCAGCCAACCCTCCTGGAGGGAGGACACCGGGGAGCTGTTTTTT.

CDR3 region: CASSLGYSYKNYGYTF. For the CDR3, the DNA is TGTGCCAGCAGCTTAGGTTATTCCTATAAGAACTATGGCTACACCTTC. This chain uses TRBV11-2 with TRBJ1-2; D remains unclear. Trimming removed 1 base at V and 2 bases at J, with 14 bases between. This CDR3 is 16 amino acids long. The germline V gene has CDR1 SGHAT and CDR2 FQNNGV.

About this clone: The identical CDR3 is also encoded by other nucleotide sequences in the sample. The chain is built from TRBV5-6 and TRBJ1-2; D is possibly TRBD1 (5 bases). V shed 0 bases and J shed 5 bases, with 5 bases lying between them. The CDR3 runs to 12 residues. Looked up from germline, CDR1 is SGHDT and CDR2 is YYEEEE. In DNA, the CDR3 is TGTGCCAGCAGCTTGGGACAGTATGGCTACACCTTC. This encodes CASSLGQYGYTF.

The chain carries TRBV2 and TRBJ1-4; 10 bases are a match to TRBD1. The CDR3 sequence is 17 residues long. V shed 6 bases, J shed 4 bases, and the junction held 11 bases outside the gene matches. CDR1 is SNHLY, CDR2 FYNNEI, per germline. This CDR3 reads CASRERTGGDFNEKLFF. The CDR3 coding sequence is TGTGCCAGCAGGGAGCGGACAGGGGGGGATTTTAATGAAAAACTGTTTTTT.

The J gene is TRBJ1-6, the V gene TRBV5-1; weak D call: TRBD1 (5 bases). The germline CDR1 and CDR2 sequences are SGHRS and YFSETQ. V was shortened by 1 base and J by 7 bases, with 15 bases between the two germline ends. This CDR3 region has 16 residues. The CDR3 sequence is CASSLTPPGPNSPLHF. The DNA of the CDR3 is TGCGCCAGCAGCTTGACCCCGCCAGGGCCAAATTCACCCCTCCACTTT.

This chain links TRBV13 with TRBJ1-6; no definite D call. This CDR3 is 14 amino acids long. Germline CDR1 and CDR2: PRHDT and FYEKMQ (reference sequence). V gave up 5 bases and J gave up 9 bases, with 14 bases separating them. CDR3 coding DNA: TGTGCCAGCAGCCCCGGGGAAGGGTTTTCACCCCTCCACTTT. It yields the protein CASSPGEGFSPLHF.

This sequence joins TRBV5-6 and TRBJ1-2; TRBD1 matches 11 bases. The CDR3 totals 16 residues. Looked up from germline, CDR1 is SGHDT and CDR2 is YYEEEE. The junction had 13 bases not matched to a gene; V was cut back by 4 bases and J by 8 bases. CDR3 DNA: TGTGCCAGCAGCCTGGGACAGGGGGGACCTCGGCGCGGCTACACCTTC. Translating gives CASSLGQGGPRRGYTF.

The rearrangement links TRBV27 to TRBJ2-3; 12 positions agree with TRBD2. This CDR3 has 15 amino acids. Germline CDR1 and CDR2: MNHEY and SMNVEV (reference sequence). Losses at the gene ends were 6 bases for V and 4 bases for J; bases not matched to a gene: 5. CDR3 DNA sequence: TGTGCCAGCAGCCTGGGACTAGCGGGCTCAGATACGCAGTATTTT. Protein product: CASSLGLAGSDTQYF.

CDR3: CATSRTRTGQSPLHF. The CDR3 bases are TGTGCCACCAGCAGAACTCGGACAGGGCAGTCACCCCTCCACTTT. This chain uses TRBV15 with TRBJ1-6, with TRBD1 identical over 8 bases. J gave up 10 bases and V 2 bases, and 7 bases lay outside the gene matches. This CDR3 is built from 15 residues. Germline V gives CDR1 LNHNV, CDR2 YYDKDF (reference sequence).